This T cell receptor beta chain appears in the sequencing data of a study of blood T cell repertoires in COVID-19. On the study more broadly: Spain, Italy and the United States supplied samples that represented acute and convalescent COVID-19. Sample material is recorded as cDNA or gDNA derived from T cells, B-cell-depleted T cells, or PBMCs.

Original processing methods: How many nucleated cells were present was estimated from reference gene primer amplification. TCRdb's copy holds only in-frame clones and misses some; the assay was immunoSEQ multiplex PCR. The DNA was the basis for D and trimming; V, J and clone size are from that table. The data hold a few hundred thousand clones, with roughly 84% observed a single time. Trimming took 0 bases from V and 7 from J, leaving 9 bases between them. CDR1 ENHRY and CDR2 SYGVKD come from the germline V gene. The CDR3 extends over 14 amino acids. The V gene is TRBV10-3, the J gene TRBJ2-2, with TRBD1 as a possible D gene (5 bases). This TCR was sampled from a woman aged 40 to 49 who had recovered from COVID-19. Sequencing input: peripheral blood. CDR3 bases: TGTGCCATCAGTGAGTCGAGGCAGGGCGGGGAGCTGTTTTTT. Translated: CAISESRQGGELFF.